This is a list of T cell receptor beta chains from one sample in a study of prognosis after radiotherapy for stage I lung cancer. One entry per CDR3 protein, called by TCRdb with MiXCR from the multiplex PCR reads. Of approximately 20,000 distinct CDR3 sequences detected, about 26% appear once; the ten largest clones hold roughly 23%. Sequencing was performed on PBMCs, taken before or after stereotactic body radiation therapy (not recorded which). The receptors were sampled from a donor over 45 with non-small cell lung cancer. Both conserved end residues are part of each CDR3. D genes are given only for firm matches. Size is omitted from some rows. Given values are once, few, many or a class for expanded clones.

v_call	d_call	clone_size	j_call	cdr3_aa	cdr3_nt
TRBV30	NA	NA	TRBJ1-1	CAWSVIKGHEALF	TGTGCCTGGAGTGTAATAAAGGGCCATGAAGCTCTCTTT
TRBV2	NA	many	TRBJ1-2	CASRENYGYTF	TGTGCCAGCAGGGAAAACTATGGCTACACCTTC
TRBV20-1	TRBD2	NA	TRBJ2-7	CSACPLAGVYEKYF	TGCAGTGCGTGTCCGCTAGCGGGAGTTTACGAGAAGTACTTC
TRBV12-5	TRBD2	many	TRBJ2-3	CASGSSSTSGRGVWSTDTQYF	TGTGCTAGTGGTTCATCTTCGACTAGCGGGAGAGGGGTGTGGAGCACAGATACGCAGTATTTT
TRBV7-9	TRBD1	many	TRBJ1-1	CASSSPDRVDTEAFF	TGTGCCAGCAGTTCACCGGACAGGGTTGACACTGAAGCTTTCTTT
TRBV5-4	NA	many	TRBJ2-2	CASSLQAGELFF	TGTGCCAGCAGCTTGCAGGCCGGGGAGCTGTTTTTT
TRBV6-1	TRBD1	many	TRBJ1-6	CASRLTGGAGNSPLHF	TGTGCCAGCAGACTTACAGGGGGCGCCGGGAATTCACCCCTCCACTTT
TRBV6-5	TRBD2	NA	TRBJ2-3	CARSYKPPGGSADTQYF	TGTGCCAGGAGTTACAAACCCCCCGGCGGGAGCGCGGATACGCAGTATTTT
TRBV20-1	NA	many	TRBJ2-7	CSAAHSSYEQYF	TGCAGTGCAGCACACAGCTCCTACGAGCAGTACTTC
TRBV12-3/TRBV12-4	TRBD2	NA	TRBJ2-3	CASSLSPGLSGGTDTRYF	TGTGCCAGCAGTTTAAGTCCGGGACTATCGGGAGGCACAGATACGCGGTATTTT
TRBV6-1	TRBD1	NA	TRBJ2-7	CASSPPSGTGASEQYF	TGTGCCAGCAGCCCACCCTCCGGGACAGGAGCAAGCGAGCAGTACTTC
TRBV2	NA	many	TRBJ1-4	CASSVGTTNEKLFF	TGTGCCAGCAGTGTTGGGACAACTAATGAAAAACTGTTTTTT
TRBV28	TRBD2	many	TRBJ2-1	CASSLSSGSNEQFF	TGTGCCAGCAGTTTATCTAGCGGGAGCAATGAGCAGTTCTTC
TRBV29-1	TRBD2	many	TRBJ2-7	CSVGTSGDHEQYF	TGCAGCGTCGGGACTAGCGGGGACCACGAGCAGTACTTC
TRBV11-2	NA	many	TRBJ1-1	CASSLDLTDQEAFF	TGTGCCAGCAGCTTAGATCTGACGGATCAAGAAGCTTTCTTT